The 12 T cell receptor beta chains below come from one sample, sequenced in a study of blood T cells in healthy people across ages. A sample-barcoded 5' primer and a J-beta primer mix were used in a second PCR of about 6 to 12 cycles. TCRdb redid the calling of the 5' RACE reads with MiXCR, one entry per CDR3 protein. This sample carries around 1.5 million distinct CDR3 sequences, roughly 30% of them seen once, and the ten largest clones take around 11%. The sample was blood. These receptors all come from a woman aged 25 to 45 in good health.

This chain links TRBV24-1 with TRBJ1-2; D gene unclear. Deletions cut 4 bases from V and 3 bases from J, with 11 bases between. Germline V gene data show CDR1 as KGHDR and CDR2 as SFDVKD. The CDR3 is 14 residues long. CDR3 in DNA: TGTGCCACCAGTGAGGGAGGGCCGGACTATGGCTACACCTTC. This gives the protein CATSEGGPDYGYTF.

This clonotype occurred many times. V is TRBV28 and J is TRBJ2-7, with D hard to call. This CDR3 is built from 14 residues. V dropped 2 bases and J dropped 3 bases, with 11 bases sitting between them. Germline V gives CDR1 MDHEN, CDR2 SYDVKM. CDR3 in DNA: TGTGCCAGCAGTTTACAGGCCACAATCTACGAGCAGTACTTC. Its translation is CASSLQATIYEQYF.

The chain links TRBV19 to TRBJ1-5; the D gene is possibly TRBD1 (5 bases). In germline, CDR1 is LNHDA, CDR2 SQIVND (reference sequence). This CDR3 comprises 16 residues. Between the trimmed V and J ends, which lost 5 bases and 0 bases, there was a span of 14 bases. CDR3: CASSPAGPYSNQPQHF. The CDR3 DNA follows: TGTGCCAGTAGTCCGGCGGGACCCTATAGCAATCAGCCCCAGCATTTT.

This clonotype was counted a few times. The CDR3 DNA reads as TGTGCCACCGGGACTAAGTCTCGGGAGACCCAGTACTTC. Protein product: CATGTKSRETQYF. The chain recombines TRBV3-1 with TRBJ2-5; 7 bases map to TRBD2. The CDR3 has 13 residues. Germline V gene sequence: CDR1 LGHDT, CDR2 YNNKEL (reference sequence). The junction had 10 bases not matched to a gene; V was cut back by 10 bases and J by 5 bases.

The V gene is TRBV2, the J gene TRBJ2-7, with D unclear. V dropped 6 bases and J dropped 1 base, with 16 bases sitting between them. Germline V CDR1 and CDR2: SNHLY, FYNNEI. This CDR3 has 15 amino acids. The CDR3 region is CASSLGKGSSYEQYF. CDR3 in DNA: TGTGCCAGCAGCCTAGGGAAGGGCAGTTCCTACGAGCAGTACTTC.

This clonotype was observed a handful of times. CDR3 loop: CASSPGTGWDNEQFF. The CDR3 DNA is TGTGCCAGCAGTCCCGGGACAGGGTGGGACAATGAGCAGTTCTTC. The chain couples TRBV12-3 or TRBV12-4 to TRBJ2-1; 9 bases are shared with TRBD1. The CDR3 has 15 amino acids. Germline trimming cut 5 bases from V and 5 bases from J; bases unmatched to any gene: 7.

CDR3 sequence (DNA): TGTGCCAGCAGCCGCCGGGAAGGCACCGGGGAGCTGTTTTTT. Translation: CASSRREGTGELFF. The chain combines TRBV7-3 with TRBJ2-2, with a weak D call TRBD2 (5 bases). Germline loops: CDR1 SGHTA, CDR2 FQGTGA. The CDR3 is 14 amino acids. Trimming cost V 5 bases and J 4 bases, with 11 bases left between them.

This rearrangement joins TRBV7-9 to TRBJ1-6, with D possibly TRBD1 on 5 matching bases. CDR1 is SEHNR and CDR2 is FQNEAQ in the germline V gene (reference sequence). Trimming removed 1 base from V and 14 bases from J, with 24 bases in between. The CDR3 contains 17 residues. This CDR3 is CASSLGGAGTPSDSLHF. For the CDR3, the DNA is TGTGCCAGCAGCTTAGGGGGAGCCGGGACCCCTTCAGACTCCCTCCACTTT.

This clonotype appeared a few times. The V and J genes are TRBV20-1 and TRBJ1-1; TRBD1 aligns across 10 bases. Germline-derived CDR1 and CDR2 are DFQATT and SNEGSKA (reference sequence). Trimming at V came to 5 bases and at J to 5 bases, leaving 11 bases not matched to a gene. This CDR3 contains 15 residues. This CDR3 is CSAYPPGTGVTEAFF. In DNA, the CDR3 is TGCAGTGCTTATCCCCCCGGGACAGGGGTTACTGAAGCTTTCTTT.

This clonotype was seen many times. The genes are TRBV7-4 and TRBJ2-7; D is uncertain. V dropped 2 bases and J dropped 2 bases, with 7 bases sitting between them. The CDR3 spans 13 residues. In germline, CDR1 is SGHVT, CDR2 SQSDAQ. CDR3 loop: CASSLRPPYEQYF. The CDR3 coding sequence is TGTGCCAGCAGCTTACGGCCCCCCTACGAGCAGTACTTC.

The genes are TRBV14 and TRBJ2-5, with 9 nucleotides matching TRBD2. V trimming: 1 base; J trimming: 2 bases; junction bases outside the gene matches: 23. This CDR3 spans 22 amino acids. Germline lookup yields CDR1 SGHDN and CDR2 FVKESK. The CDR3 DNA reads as TGTGCCAGCAGCCAAGGTGGGGTGCTTCCGAGCGGGAGGAGTACTTGGCAAGAGACCCAGTACTTC. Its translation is CASSQGGVLPSGRSTWQETQYF.

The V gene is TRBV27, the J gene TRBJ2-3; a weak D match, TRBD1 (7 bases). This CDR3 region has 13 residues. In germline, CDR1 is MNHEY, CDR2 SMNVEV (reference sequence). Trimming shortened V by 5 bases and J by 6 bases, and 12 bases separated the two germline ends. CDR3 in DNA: TGTGCCAGCAGTCTACAGGGGAGGGATACGCAGTATTTT. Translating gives CASSLQGRDTQYF.